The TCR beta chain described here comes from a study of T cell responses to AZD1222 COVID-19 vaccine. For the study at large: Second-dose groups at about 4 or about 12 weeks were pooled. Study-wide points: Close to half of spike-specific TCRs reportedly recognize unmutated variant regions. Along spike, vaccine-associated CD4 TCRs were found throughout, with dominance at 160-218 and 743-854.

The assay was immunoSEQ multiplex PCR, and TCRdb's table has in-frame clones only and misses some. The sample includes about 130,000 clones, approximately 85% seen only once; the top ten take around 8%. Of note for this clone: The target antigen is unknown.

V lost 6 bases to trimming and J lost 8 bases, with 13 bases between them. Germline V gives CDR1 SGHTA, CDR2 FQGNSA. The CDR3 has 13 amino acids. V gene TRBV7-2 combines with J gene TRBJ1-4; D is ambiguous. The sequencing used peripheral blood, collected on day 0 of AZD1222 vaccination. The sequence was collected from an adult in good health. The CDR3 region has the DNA TGTGCCAGCAGTTGGAGGGATTGGGAAAAACTGTTTTTT. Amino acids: CASSWRDWEKLFF.